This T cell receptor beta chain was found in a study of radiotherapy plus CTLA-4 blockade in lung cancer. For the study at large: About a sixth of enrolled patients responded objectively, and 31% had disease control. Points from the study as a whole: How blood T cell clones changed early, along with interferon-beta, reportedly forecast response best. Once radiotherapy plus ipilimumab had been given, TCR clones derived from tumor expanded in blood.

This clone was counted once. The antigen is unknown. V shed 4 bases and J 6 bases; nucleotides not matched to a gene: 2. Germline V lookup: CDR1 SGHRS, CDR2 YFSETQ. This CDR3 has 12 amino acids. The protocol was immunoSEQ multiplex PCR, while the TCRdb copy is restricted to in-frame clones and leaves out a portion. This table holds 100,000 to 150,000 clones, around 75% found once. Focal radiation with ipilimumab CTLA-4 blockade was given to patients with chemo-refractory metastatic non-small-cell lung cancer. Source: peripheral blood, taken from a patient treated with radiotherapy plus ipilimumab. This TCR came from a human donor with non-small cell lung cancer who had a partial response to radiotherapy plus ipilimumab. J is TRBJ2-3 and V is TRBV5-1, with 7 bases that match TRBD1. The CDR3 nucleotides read TGCGCCAGCAGCCCGACAGGGGATACGCAGTATTTT. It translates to CASSPTGDTQYF.